This T cell receptor (beta chain) is drawn from a study of PD-1 blockade in classical Hodgkin lymphoma. The CDR3 sequence is 14 residues long. Germline CDR1 and CDR2: MNHEY and SMNVEV (reference sequence). Trimming removed 4 bases from V and 2 bases from J, with 11 bases in between. Sequenced by immunoSEQ multiplex PCR; TCRdb stores in-frame clones only, minus some. The top ten clones hold 1.5% to 2% of a sample with around 16,000 clones, approximately 80% of them seen once. About this clone: Its matching antigen is unknown.

Study-wide results and caveats: The origin of the repertoire differences remains undefined, with disease activity or prior therapy as possible causes.

Stated time point: cycle 4 day 1 (C4D1), after 6 weeks of nivolumab. Exposure to brentuximab vedotin varied, and each patient had relapsed following autologous stem cell transplantation. CD4+ T cells were purified from thawed PBMCs by magnetic negative selection. The sequence was collected from a human donor with classical Hodgkin lymphoma. V is TRBV27 and J is TRBJ1-1; D uncertain. This specimen consisted of CD4+ T cells from blood, obtained before the fourth cycle of nivolumab. DNA of the CDR3: TGTGCCAGCAGTTCACTCGGATTAAACACTGAAGCTTTCTTT. Protein: CASSSLGLNTEAFF.